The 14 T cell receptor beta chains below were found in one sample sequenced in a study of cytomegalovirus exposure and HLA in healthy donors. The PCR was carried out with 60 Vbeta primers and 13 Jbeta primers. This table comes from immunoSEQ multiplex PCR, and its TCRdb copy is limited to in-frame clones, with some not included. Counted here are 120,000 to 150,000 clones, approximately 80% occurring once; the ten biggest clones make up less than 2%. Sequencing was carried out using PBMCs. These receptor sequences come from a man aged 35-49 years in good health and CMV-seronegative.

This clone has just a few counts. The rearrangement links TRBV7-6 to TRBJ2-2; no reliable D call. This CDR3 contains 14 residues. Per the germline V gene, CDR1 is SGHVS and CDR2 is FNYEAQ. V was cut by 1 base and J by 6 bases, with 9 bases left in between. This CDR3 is CASSLGAFSGELFF. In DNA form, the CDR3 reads TGTGCCAGCAGCTTAGGGGCGTTTTCCGGGGAGCTGTTTTTT.

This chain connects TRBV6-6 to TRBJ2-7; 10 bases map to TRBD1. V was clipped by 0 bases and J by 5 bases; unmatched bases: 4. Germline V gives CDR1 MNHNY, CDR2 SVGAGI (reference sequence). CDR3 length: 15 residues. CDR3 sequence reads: CASSYSTDRGDEQYF. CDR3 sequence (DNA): TGTGCCAGCAGTTACTCGACGGACAGGGGGGACGAGCAGTACTTC.

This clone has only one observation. The CDR3 coding sequence is TGTGCCAGGCACCGACTAGCGGGAGTCCAAGAGACCCAGTACTTC. It is translated as CARHRLAGVQETQYF. V and J are TRBV2 and TRBJ2-5; 12 bases fit TRBD2. The CDR3 covers 15 residues. The germline gives CDR1 SNHLY, CDR2 FYNNEI. Trimming cost V 9 bases and J 1 base; bases outside gene matches: 6.

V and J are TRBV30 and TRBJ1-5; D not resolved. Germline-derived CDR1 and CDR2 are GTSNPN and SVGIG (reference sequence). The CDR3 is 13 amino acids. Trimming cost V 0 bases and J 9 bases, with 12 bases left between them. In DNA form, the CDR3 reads TGTGCCTGGAGTGTCACGGGGAGGAGGCCCCAGCATTTT. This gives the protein CAWSVTGRRPQHF.

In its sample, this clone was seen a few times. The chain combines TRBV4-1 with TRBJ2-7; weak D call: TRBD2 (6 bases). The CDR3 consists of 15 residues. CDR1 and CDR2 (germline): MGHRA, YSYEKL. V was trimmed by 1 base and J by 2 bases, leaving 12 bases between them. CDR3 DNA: TGCGCCAGCAGCCAAGTATCTAGGGAGGCCTACGAGCAGTACTTC. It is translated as CASSQVSREAYEQYF.

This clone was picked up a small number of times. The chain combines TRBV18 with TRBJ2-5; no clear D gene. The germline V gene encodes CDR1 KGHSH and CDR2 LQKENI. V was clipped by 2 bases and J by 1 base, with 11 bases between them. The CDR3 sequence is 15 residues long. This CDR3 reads CASSPEWAPQETQYF. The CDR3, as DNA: TGTGCCAGCTCACCAGAGTGGGCGCCCCAAGAGACCCAGTACTTC. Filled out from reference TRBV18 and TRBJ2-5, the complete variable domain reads NAGVMQNPRHLVRRRGQEARLRCSPMKGHSHVYWYRQLPEEGLKFMVYLQKENIIDESGMPKERFSAEFPKEGPSILRIQQVVRGDSAAYFCASSPEWAPQETQYFGPGTRLLVL.

CDR3 in amino acids: CASSYTSFGAYEQYF. The CDR3 DNA follows: TGTGCCAGCAGCTATACCTCTTTCGGAGCCTACGAGCAGTACTTC. The rearrangement uses TRBV5-6 and TRBJ2-7, with unresolved D. Per the germline V gene, CDR1 is SGHDT and CDR2 is YYEEEE. The CDR3 has 15 amino acids. V gave up 3 bases and J gave up 2 bases, with 15 bases separating them. Combining the CDR3 with reference TRBV5-6 and TRBJ2-7 gives the whole variable domain DAGVTQSPTHLIKTRGQQVTLRCSPKSGHDTVSWYQQALGQGPQFIFQYYEEEERQRGNFPDRFSGHQFPNYSSELNVNALLLGDSALYLCASSYTSFGAYEQYFGPGTRLTVT.

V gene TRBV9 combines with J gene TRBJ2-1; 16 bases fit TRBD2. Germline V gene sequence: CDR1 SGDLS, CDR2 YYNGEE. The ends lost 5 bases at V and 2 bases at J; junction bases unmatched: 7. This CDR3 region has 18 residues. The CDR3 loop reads CASSLPGLAGGPYNEQFF. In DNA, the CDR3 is TGTGCCAGCAGTCTCCCGGGACTAGCGGGGGGGCCCTACAATGAGCAGTTCTTC.

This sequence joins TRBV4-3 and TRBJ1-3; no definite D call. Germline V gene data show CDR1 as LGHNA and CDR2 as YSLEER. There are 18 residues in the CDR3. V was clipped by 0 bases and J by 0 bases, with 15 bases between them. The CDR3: CASSQDLQPGNSGNTIYF. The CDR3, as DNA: TGCGCCAGCAGCCAAGATCTACAGCCGGGAAACTCTGGAAACACCATATATTTT.

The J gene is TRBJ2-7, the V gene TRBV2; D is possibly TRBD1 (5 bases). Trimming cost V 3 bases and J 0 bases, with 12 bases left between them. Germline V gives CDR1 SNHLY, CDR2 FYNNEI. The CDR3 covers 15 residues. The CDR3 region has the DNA TGTGCCAGCAGTGACGCGACAGCTTTCTCCTACGAGCAGTACTTC. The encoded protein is CASSDATAFSYEQYF.

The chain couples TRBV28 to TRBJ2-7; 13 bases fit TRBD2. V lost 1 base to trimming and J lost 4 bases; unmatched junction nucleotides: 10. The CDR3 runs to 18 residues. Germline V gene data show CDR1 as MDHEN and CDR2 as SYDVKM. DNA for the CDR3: TGTGCCAGCAGTTTATCCCCCGGGACTAGCGGGAAATCATACGAGCAGTACTTC. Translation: CASSLSPGTSGKSYEQYF.

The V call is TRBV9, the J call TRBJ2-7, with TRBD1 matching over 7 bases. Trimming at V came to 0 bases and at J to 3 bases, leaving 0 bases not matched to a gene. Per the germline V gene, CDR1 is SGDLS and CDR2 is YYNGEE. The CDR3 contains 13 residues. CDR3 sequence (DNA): TGTGCCAGCAGCGTAGGGGACAGCTACGAGCAGTACTTC. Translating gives CASSVGDSYEQYF.

The DNA of the CDR3 is TGTGCCTGGACCTTCGGCGGGAGCTCCTACGAGCAGTACTTC. This translates into CAWTFGGSSYEQYF. V and J are TRBV30 and TRBJ2-7, with 7 positions matching TRBD2. The germline V gene has CDR1 GTSNPN and CDR2 SVGIG (reference sequence). The length of the CDR3 is 14 residues. V was clipped by 4 bases and J by 0 bases; unmatched bases: 6.

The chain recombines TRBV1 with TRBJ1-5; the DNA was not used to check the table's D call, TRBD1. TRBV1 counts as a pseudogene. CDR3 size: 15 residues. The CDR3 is CTSSQAFRDIQPQHF. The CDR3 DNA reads TGCACCAGCAGCCAAGCATTCCGGGACATTCAGCCCCAGCATTTT.